The 32 T cell receptor beta chains reported below all come from one sample, sequenced in a study of long-term antiretroviral therapy in people with HIV. Assay version v3.0 of immunoSEQ was used, and it was run at survey level. The method was immunoSEQ multiplex PCR; TCRdb's version includes in-frame clones alone and lacks a portion of them. This table holds about 26,000 clones, approximately 80% found once. Specimen: unsorted PBMCs, collected 1.1 years before starting antiretroviral therapy. The receptors shown here come from a woman aged 30 to 39 with HIV.

The V call is TRBV9, the J call TRBJ1-2, with 10 bases aligning to TRBD1. The V gene end was trimmed by 5 bases and the J gene end by 7 bases; junction bases not matched to a gene: 17. The CDR3 is 17 amino acids. Germline-derived CDR1 and CDR2 are SGDLS and YYNGEE. The CDR3 DNA sequence: TGTGCCAGCAGAGAAAGCCGAAGACAGGGGGCTTTCGGTGGCTACACCTTC. Encoded protein: CASRESRRQGAFGGYTF.

The V gene is TRBV30, the J gene TRBJ2-3; D not certain. Trimming shortened V by 0 bases and J by 0 bases, and 13 bases separated the two germline ends. Germline V gives CDR1 GTSNPN, CDR2 SVGIG (reference sequence). The CDR3 covers 16 residues. Written as DNA, the CDR3 is TGTGCCTGGAGTGTAAGGTCTTTCACTAGCACAGATACGCAGTATTTT. This codes for CAWSVRSFTSTDTQYF.

The rearrangement joins TRBV5-6 to TRBJ2-7; tentatively, D is TRBD2 (5 bases). CDR3 length equals 12 residues. Looked up from germline, CDR1 is SGHDT and CDR2 is YYEEEE. Trimming took off 4 bases at V and 0 bases at J, with 5 bases between the two ends. CDR3 coding DNA: TGTGCCAGCAGCGGGAGCTCCTACGAGCAGTACGTC. Translation gives CASSGSSYEQYV.

The chain joins TRBV5-1 to TRBJ1-1; 8 nucleotides agree with TRBD1. The CDR3 totals 12 residues. In germline, CDR1 is SGHRS, CDR2 YFSETQ. V shed 0 bases, J shed 8 bases, and the junction held 0 bases outside the gene matches. CDR3 residues: CASSLGDREAFF. CDR3 nucleotides: TGCGCCAGCAGCTTGGGGGACAGGGAAGCTTTCTTT. Based on the CDR3 plus reference TRBV5-1 and TRBJ1-1, the full variable domain is KAGVTQTPRYLIKTRGQQVTLSCSPISGHRSVSWYQQTPGQGLQFLFEYFSETQRNKGNFPGRFSGRQFSNSRSEMNVSTLELGDSALYLCASSLGDREAFFGQGTRLTVV.

This clone was seen only once. J is TRBJ1-2 and V is TRBV6-6; TRBD1 agrees at 9 bases. V was clipped by 0 bases and J by 8 bases; unmatched bases: 10. Looked up from germline, CDR1 is MNHNY and CDR2 is SVGAGI (reference sequence). The CDR3 extends over 16 amino acids. Written as DNA, the CDR3 is TGTGCCAGCAGTTACTCGATCAACAGGGGGCGCCTCGGCTACACCTTC. Amino acids: CASSYSINRGRLGYTF.

The CDR3 DNA sequence: TGTGCCAGCAGCTTAGGAGCGGGGGGGCTCGCAGATACGCAGTATTTT. As protein: CASSLGAGGLADTQYF. The chain links TRBV7-9 to TRBJ2-3, with 10 positions matching TRBD2. J gave up 4 bases and V 1 base, and 5 bases lay outside the gene matches. This CDR3 contains 16 residues. CDR1 is SEHNR and CDR2 is FQNEAQ in the germline V gene (reference sequence).

The chain couples TRBV19 to TRBJ1-1; D may be TRBD1 (6 bases). The ends were cut back, 6 bases at V and 10 bases at J, with 18 bases in the middle. The CDR3 has 13 residues. Germline V lookup: CDR1 LNHDA, CDR2 SQIVND (reference sequence). The CDR3 nucleotides are TGTGCCAGTAGCCCCACAGGGCAACCCCCAGCTTTCTTT. Translating gives CASSPTGQPPAFF.

CDR3: CASSFGYEQYV. The CDR3 DNA reads as TGTGCCAGCAGCTTTGGCTACGAGCAGTACGTC. The gene calls are TRBV5-5 and TRBJ2-7; D uncertain. The V and J ends lost 2 bases and 3 bases respectively, with 3 bases between them. Germline V gene data show CDR1 as SGHKS and CDR2 as YYEKEE (reference sequence). This CDR3 has 11 residues.

CDR3 in DNA: TGTGCCAGCAGCTTAGTCTATCCGGAAAACAATAACTATGGCTACACCTTC. It yields the protein CASSLVYPENNNYGYTF. V and J are TRBV11-2 and TRBJ1-2, with D uncertain. The CDR3 covers 17 residues. Germline CDR1 reads SGHAT; CDR2 reads FQNNGV. V was shortened by 1 base and J by 1 base, with 16 bases between the two germline ends. Looking up the rest from reference TRBV11-2 and TRBJ1-2 gives the full variable domain: EAGVAQSPRYKIIEKRQSVAFWCNPISGHATLYWYQQILGQGPKLLIQFQNNGVVDDSQLPKDRFSAERLKGVDSTLKIQPAKLEDSAVYLCASSLVYPENNNYGYTFGSGTRLTVV.

The chain employs TRBV5-6 and TRBJ2-1; 8 bases line up with TRBD2. V lost 3 bases to trimming and J lost 3 bases; unmatched junction nucleotides: 8. CDR1 is SGHDT, CDR2 YYEEEE, per germline. This CDR3 has 16 amino acids. The CDR3 nucleotides read TGTGCCAGCAGCTCGACGGGGGGGGTCGGCTACAATGAGCAGTTCTTC. Residues: CASSSTGGVGYNEQFF. The full variable domain, rest sourced from reference TRBV5-6 and TRBJ2-1, is DAGVTQSPTHLIKTRGQQVTLRCSPKSGHDTVSWYQQALGQGPQFIFQYYEEEERQRGNFPDRFSGHQFPNYSSELNVNALLLGDSALYLCASSSTGGVGYNEQFFGPGTRLTVL.

As regards this clone: Other DNA sequences in this sample translate to the same CDR3. This chain connects TRBV4-1 to TRBJ1-2, with D uncertain. Germline loops: CDR1 MGHRA, CDR2 YSYEKL. V lost 3 bases and J 5 bases, leaving 4 bases between the germline ends. The CDR3 consists of 11 residues. In DNA form, the CDR3 reads TGCGCCAGCAGCCAGAATTATGGCTACACCTTC. As protein: CASSQNYGYTF.

This chain uses TRBV13 with TRBJ1-1; no definite D call. CDR1 is PRHDT and CDR2 is FYEKMQ in the germline V gene (reference sequence). This CDR3 region has 14 residues. The ends were cut back, 0 bases at V and 7 bases at J, with 12 bases in the middle. CDR3 nucleotide sequence: TGTGCCAGCAGCTTAGGCCTCGTCCTAAATGAAGCTTTCTTT. Protein sequence: CASSLGLVLNEAFF.

The rearrangement joins TRBV6-1 to TRBJ1-1; D is unclear. This CDR3 comprises 15 residues. Trimming stripped 4 bases from V and 1 base from J, with 13 bases between. The germline V gene has CDR1 MNHNS and CDR2 SASEGT. The CDR3 loop reads CASSASEAGNTEAFF. In DNA form, the CDR3 reads TGTGCCAGCAGTGCCTCGGAGGCGGGGAACACTGAAGCTTTCTTT.

This chain links TRBV19 with TRBJ1-5, with 9 bases that match TRBD1. CDR1 is LNHDA and CDR2 is SQIVND in the germline V gene (reference sequence). The length of the CDR3 is 18 residues. The junction had 14 bases not matched to a gene; V was cut back by 7 bases and J by 1 base. CDR3 in amino acids: CASTYRGPGVVSNQPQHF. In DNA form, the CDR3 reads TGTGCCAGTACTTACAGGGGGCCTGGGGTCGTCAGCAATCAGCCCCAGCATTTT.

The J gene is TRBJ2-2, the V gene TRBV18; D call uncertain. The V gene's germline CDR1 is KGHSH and CDR2 LQKENI. The CDR3 sequence is 19 residues long. Trimming removed 2 bases at V and 0 bases at J, with 19 bases between. Here the CDR3 reads CASSPIERTEMTNTGELFF. In nucleotides, the CDR3 is TGTGCCAGCTCACCAATAGAAAGGACGGAGATGACGAACACCGGGGAGCTGTTTTTT.

The J gene is TRBJ1-1, the V gene TRBV6-5; TRBD1 aligns across 8 bases. Trimming cost V 2 bases and J 5 bases; bases outside gene matches: 7. Germline V gene sequence: CDR1 MNHEY, CDR2 SVGAGI. The length of the CDR3 is 15 residues. The CDR3: CASSYASGGRTEAFF. The CDR3 DNA follows: TGTGCCAGCAGTTACGCCTCAGGGGGCAGGACTGAAGCTTTCTTT.

The genes are TRBV29-1 and TRBJ1-1, with a possible D match to TRBD1 (5 bases). CDR3 length: 13 amino acids. Trimming shortened V by 3 bases and J by 2 bases, and 10 bases separated the two germline ends. Germline values: CDR1 SQVTM, CDR2 ANQGSEA. The CDR3 sequence: CSVDWQGNTEAFF. Here the CDR3 DNA reads TGCAGCGTTGATTGGCAGGGTAACACTGAAGCTTTCTTT.

The chain is built from TRBV27 and TRBJ1-6; D is undetermined. CDR3 size: 17 residues. V lost 1 base and J lost 9, with 19 bases in between. Per germline, CDR1 MNHEY and CDR2 SMNVEV (reference sequence). CDR3 amino acids: CASSLLSTTSPSSPLHF. The CDR3 DNA reads as TGTGCCAGCAGTTTATTGTCGACAACCTCCCCGAGTTCACCCCTCCACTTT.

The V and J genes are TRBV6-6 and TRBJ2-7; D is undetermined. The V end was cut by 2 bases, the J end by 1 base, with 9 bases between. Germline V gene lookup returns CDR1 MNHNY and CDR2 SVGAGI (reference sequence). CDR3 length: 14 residues. CDR3 coding DNA: TGTGCCAGCAGTTACGATGGGGAATCCTACGAGCAGTACGTC. Its translation: CASSYDGESYEQYV.

The chain couples TRBV11-3 to TRBJ1-3; D not certain. This CDR3 spans 14 amino acids. The ends were cut back, 6 bases at V and 3 bases at J, with 12 bases in the middle. Germline V gene sequence: CDR1 SGHNT, CDR2 YENEEA. The CDR3 nucleotides are TGTGCCAGCAGTTCCTCCTCGGGTGGAAACACCATATATTTT. Amino acid sequence: CASSSSSGGNTIYF.

This chain joins TRBV10-3 and TRBJ1-2; tentatively, D is TRBD1 (6 bases). This CDR3 region has 14 residues. V was shortened by 6 bases and J by 2 bases, with 13 bases between the two germline ends. CDR1 ENHRY and CDR2 SYGVKD come from the germline V gene. DNA for the CDR3: TGTGCCATCAGCGGGGGCCATGGGAACTATGGCTACACCTTC. It is translated as CAISGGHGNYGYTF.

The rearrangement joins TRBV30 to TRBJ1-1; no reliable D call. Trimming took 2 bases from V and 6 from J, leaving 13 bases between them. The CDR3 runs 13 residues. Germline V gene lookup returns CDR1 GTSNPN and CDR2 SVGIG (reference sequence). The CDR3 here is CAWSKDLISEAFF. CDR3 nucleotides: TGTGCCTGGAGTAAGGACTTAATTTCTGAAGCTTTCTTT.

This clone was counted between two and nine times. J is TRBJ1-3 and V is TRBV7-9; no reliable D call. CDR3 length: 13 amino acids. The germline V gene has CDR1 SEHNR and CDR2 FQNEAQ (reference sequence). V dropped 1 base and J dropped 4 bases, with 5 bases sitting between them. The CDR3 DNA follows: TGTGCCAGCAGCTTAGATCAGGGAAACACCATATATTTT. Translation: CASSLDQGNTIYF.

The rearrangement links TRBV7-9 to TRBJ2-3; D gene uncertain. Germline lookup yields CDR1 SEHNR and CDR2 FQNEAQ (reference sequence). The CDR3 is 11 residues long. The V and J ends lost 7 bases and 0 bases respectively, with 2 bases between them. This CDR3 is CASTSTDTQYF. The CDR3 DNA is TGTGCCAGCACCAGCACAGATACGCAGTATTTT.

The gene calls are TRBV6-6 and TRBJ2-7; possibly TRBD1 for D (5 bases). The CDR3 totals 14 residues. V lost 5 bases to trimming and J lost 1 base, with 12 bases between them. Germline V gene sequence: CDR1 MNHNY, CDR2 SVGAGI (reference sequence). This CDR3 reads CASSNHPGSYEQYV. CDR3 nucleotide sequence: TGTGCCAGCAGTAACCACCCAGGGTCCTACGAGCAGTACGTC.

The chain couples TRBV4-1 to TRBJ2-7, with 10 bases fitting TRBD2. J gave up 6 bases and V 1 base, and 3 bases lay outside the gene matches. CDR1 is MGHRA and CDR2 is YSYEKL in the germline V gene. The CDR3 covers 14 residues. CDR3 protein: CASSQVRTSGEQYF. The CDR3 nucleotides read TGCGCCAGCAGCCAAGTACGGACTAGCGGCGAGCAGTACTTC.

The J gene is TRBJ2-5, the V gene TRBV18; maybe TRBD1 (5 bases). CDR3 size: 12 residues. The ends were cut back, 2 bases at V and 5 bases at J, with 6 bases in the middle. CDR1 and CDR2 from the germline V gene are KGHSH and LQKENI. The CDR3 DNA sequence: TGTGCCAGCTCACCAAAGGGGGAGACCCAGTACTTC. Amino acids: CASSPKGETQYF.

This clone was recorded only once. This chain uses TRBV7-9 with TRBJ2-2; the D gene is possibly TRBD2 (6 bases). The ends were cut back, 7 bases at V and 0 bases at J, with 21 bases in the middle. From germline, CDR1 is SEHNR and CDR2 FQNEAQ (reference sequence). CDR3 length: 18 amino acids. The CDR3 nucleotides read TGTGCCAGCACCCGGGGCAGTGGACTATATCCGAACACCGGGGAGCTGTTTTTT. Translation gives CASTRGSGLYPNTGELFF.

This clone was counted between two and nine times. V usage is TRBV9 and J usage is TRBJ1-2, with 8 bases lining up with TRBD1. The germline gives CDR1 SGDLS, CDR2 YYNGEE. Trimming removed 4 bases from V and 4 bases from J; junction bases left unmatched: 3. The CDR3 consists of 13 residues. The CDR3 loop is CASSPQGVYGYTF. DNA for the CDR3: TGTGCCAGCAGCCCACAGGGGGTCTATGGCTACACCTTC.

The chain joins TRBV7-6 to TRBJ2-3; D is tentatively TRBD1 or TRBD2 (5 bases each). This CDR3 contains 15 residues. Deletions cut 3 bases from V and 3 bases from J, with 13 bases between. The germline V gene has CDR1 SGHVS and CDR2 FNYEAQ. CDR3 DNA: TGTGCCAGCAGCTTGCGGGCATGGGGGACAGATACGCAGTATTTT. This gives the protein CASSLRAWGTDTQYF.

This chain joins TRBV6-1 and TRBJ1-5; the D gene is possibly TRBD1 (5 bases). V dropped 7 bases and J dropped 3 bases, with 13 bases sitting between them. Germline CDR1 is MNHNS and CDR2 is SASEGT. The CDR3 sequence is 14 residues long. CDR3 coding DNA: TGTGCCAGCAACTTCCGGGGGACCAATCAGCCCCAGCATTTT. Its protein is CASNFRGTNQPQHF.

The CDR3 loop reads CAWSVAFRDRGVETQYF. CDR3 sequence (DNA): TGTGCCTGGAGTGTCGCCTTTCGGGACAGGGGTGTAGAGACCCAGTACTTC. The chain has TRBV30 and TRBJ2-5, with 10 bases that match TRBD1. Germline V gene sequence: CDR1 GTSNPN, CDR2 SVGIG (reference sequence). The CDR3 has 17 residues. The V gene end was trimmed by 0 bases and the J gene end by 4 bases; junction bases not matched to a gene: 11. Based on the CDR3 plus reference TRBV30 and TRBJ2-5, the full variable domain is SQTIHQWPATLVQPVGSPLSLECTVEGTSNPNLYWYRQAAGRGLQLLFYSVGIGQISSEVPQNLSASRPQDRQFILSSKKLLLSDSGFYLCAWSVAFRDRGVETQYFGPGTRLLVL.